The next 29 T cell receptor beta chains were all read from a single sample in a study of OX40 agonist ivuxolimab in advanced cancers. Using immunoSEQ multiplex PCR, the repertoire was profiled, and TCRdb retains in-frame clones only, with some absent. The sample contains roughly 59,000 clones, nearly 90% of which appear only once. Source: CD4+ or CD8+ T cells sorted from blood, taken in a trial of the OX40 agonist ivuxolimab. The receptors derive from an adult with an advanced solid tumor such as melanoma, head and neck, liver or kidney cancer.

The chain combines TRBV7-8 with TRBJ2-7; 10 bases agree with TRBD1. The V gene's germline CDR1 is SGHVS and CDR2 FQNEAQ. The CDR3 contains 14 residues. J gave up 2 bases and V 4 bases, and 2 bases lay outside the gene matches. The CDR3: CASSSGTGAYEQYF. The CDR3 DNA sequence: TGTGCCAGCAGCTCCGGGACAGGGGCCTACGAGCAGTACTTC.

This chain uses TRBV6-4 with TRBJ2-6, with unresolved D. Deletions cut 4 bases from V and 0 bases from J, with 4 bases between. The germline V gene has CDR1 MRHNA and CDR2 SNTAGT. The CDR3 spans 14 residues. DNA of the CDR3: TGTGCCAGCAGTGGGAACTCTGGGGCCAACGTCCTGACTTTC. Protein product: CASSGNSGANVLTF.

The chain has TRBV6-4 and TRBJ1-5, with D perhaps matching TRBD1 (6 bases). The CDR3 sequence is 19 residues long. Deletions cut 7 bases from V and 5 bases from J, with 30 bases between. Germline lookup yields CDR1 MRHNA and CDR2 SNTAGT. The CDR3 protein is CASKWRVRTVGVQDQPQHF. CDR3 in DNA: TGTGCCAGCAAATGGAGAGTACGGACAGTTGGGGTTCAGGATCAGCCCCAGCATTTT.

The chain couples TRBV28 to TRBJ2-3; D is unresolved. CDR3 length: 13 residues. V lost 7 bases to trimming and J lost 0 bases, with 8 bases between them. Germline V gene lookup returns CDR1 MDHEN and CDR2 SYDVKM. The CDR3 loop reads CASNPVSTDTQYF. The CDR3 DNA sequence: TGTGCCAGCAACCCAGTAAGCACAGATACGCAGTATTTT.

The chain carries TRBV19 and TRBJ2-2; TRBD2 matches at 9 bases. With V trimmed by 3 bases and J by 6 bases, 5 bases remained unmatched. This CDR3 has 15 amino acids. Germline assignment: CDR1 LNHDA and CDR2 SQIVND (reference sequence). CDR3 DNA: TGTGCCAGTAGTATGGTAGCGGGAGTGGCCGGGGAGCTGTTTTTT. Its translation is CASSMVAGVAGELFF.

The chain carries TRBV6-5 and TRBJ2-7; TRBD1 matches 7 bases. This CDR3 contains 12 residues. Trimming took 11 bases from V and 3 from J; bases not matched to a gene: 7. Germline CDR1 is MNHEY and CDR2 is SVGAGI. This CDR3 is CAANRGDYEQYF. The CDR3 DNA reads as TGTGCCGCTAACAGGGGTGACTACGAGCAGTACTTC.

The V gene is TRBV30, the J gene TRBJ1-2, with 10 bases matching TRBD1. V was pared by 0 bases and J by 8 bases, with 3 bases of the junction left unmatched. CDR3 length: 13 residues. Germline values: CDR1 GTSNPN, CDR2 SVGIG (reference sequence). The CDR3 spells CAWSVRTGGGYTF. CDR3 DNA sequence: TGTGCCTGGAGTGTAAGGACAGGGGGAGGCTACACCTTC.

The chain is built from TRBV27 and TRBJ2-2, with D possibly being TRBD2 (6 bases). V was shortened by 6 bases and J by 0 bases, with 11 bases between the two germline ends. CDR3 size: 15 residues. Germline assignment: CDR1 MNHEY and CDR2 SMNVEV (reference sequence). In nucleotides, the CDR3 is TGTGCCAGCAGGTACGGGGGACCGAACACCGGGGAGCTGTTTTTT. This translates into CASRYGGPNTGELFF.

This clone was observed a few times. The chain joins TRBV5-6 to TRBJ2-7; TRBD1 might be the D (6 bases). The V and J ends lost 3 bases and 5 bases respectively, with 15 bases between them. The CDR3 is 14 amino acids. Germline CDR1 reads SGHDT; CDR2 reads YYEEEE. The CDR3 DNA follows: TGTGCCAGCAGCTCGGGACAACCCGGTGACGAGCAGTACTTC. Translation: CASSSGQPGDEQYF.

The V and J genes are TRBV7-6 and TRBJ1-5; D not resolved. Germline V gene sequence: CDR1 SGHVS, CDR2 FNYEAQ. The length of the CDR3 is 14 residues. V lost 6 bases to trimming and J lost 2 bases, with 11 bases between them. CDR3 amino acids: CASSPGGGNQPQHF. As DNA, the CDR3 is TGTGCCAGCAGTCCGGGTGGTGGCAATCAGCCCCAGCATTTT.

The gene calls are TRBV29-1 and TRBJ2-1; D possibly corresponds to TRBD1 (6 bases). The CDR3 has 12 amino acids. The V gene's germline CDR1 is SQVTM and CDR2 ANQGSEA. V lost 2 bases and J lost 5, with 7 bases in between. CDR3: CSVEHRDNEQFF. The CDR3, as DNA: TGCAGCGTTGAACACAGGGACAATGAGCAGTTCTTC.

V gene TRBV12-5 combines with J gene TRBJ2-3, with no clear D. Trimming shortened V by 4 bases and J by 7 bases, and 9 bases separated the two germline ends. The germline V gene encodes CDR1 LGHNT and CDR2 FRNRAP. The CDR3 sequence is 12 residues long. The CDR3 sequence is CASGSPPNTQYF. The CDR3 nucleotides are TGTGCTAGTGGTTCTCCCCCGAATACGCAGTATTTT.

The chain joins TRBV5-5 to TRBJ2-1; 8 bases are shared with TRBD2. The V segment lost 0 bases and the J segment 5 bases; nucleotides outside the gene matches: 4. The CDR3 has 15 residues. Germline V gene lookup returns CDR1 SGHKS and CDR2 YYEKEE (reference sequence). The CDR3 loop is CASSLAGGQNNEQFF. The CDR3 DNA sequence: TGTGCCAGCAGCTTGGCGGGGGGGCAAAACAATGAGCAGTTCTTC.

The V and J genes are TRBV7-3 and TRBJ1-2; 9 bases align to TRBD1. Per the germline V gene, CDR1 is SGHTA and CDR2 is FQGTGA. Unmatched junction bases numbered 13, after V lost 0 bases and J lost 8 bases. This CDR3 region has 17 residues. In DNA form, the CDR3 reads TGTGCCAGCAGCTTAACCCCCCCAGGGACAGGGTTGTTAGGCTACACCTTC. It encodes CASSLTPPGTGLLGYTF.

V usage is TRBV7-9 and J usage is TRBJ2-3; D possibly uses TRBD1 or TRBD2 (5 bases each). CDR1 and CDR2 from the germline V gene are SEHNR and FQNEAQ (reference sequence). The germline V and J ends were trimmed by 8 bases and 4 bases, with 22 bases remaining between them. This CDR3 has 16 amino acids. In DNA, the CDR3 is TGTGCCAGCGTCCCGCACCGGGGCCTCAGAGCAGATACGCAGTATTTT. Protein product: CASVPHRGLRADTQYF.

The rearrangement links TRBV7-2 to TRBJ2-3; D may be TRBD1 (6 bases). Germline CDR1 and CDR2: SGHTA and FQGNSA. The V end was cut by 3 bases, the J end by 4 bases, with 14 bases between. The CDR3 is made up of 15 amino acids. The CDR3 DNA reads TGTGCCAGCAGCTTGTCCATACAGGGCGCAGATACGCAGTATTTT. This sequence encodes CASSLSIQGADTQYF.

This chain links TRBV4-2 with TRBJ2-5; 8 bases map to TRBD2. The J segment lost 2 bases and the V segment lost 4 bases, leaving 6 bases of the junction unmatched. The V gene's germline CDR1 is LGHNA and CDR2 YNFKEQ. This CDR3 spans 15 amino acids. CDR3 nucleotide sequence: TGTGCCAGCAGCCGCGGGGGGCAGGAACAAGAGACCCAGTACTTC. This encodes CASSRGGQEQETQYF.

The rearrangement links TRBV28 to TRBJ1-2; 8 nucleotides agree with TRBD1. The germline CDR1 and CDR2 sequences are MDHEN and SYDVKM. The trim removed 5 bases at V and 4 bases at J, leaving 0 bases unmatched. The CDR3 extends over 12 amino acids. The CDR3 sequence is CASSTGGYGYTF. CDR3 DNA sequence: TGTGCCAGCAGTACAGGGGGCTATGGCTACACCTTC.

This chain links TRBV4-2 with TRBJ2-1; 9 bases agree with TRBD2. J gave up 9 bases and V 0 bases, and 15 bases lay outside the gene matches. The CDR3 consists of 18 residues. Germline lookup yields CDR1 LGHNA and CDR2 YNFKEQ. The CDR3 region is CASSQEGLAGGGVIEQFF. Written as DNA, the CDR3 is TGTGCCAGCAGCCAAGAAGGTTTGGCGGGGGGGGGTGTAATTGAGCAGTTCTTC.

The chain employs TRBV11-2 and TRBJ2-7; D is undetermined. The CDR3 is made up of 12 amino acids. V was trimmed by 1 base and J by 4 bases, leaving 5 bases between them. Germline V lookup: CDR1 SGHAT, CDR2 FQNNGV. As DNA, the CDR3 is TGTGCCAGCAGCTTAGTCCCGTACGAGCAGTACTTC. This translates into CASSLVPYEQYF.

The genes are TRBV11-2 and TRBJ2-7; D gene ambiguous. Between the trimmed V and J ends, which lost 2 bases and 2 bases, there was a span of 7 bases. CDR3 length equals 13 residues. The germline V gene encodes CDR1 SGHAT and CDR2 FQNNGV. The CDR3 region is CASSLSGPYEQYF. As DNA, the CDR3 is TGTGCCAGCAGCTTATCTGGACCCTACGAGCAGTACTTC.

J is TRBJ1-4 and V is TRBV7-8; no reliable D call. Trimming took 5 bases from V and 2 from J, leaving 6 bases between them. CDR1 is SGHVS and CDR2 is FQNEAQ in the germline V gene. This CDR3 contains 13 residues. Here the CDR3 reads CASSQDTNEKLFF. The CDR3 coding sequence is TGTGCCAGCAGCCAAGACACTAATGAAAAACTGTTTTTT.

CDR3 nucleotides: TGTGCCATCAGTGAAGATGGGCTTGGCTACACCTTC. Its protein product is CAISEDGLGYTF. V usage is TRBV10-3 and J usage is TRBJ1-2; D is undetermined. The CDR3 is 12 amino acids. The ends were cut back, 3 bases at V and 7 bases at J, with 9 bases in the middle. Germline V gives CDR1 ENHRY, CDR2 SYGVKD.

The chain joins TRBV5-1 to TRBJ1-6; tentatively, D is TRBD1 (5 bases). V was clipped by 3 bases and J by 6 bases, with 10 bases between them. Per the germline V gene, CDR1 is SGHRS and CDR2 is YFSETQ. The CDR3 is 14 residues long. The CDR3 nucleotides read TGCGCCAGCAGCTCAGGGACGGCTAATTCACCCCTCCACTTT. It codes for CASSSGTANSPLHF.

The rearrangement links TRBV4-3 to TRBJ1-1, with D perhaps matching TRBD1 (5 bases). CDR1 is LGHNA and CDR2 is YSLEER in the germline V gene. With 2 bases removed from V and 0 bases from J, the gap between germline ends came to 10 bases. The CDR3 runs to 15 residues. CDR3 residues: CASSQQRGMNTEAFF. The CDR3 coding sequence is TGCGCCAGCAGCCAACAGAGGGGTATGAACACTGAAGCTTTCTTT.

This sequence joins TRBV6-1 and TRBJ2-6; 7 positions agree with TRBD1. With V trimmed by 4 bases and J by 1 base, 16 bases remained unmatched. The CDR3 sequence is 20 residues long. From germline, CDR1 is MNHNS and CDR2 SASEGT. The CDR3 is CASSAKPGQQISSGANVLTF. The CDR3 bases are TGTGCCAGCAGTGCCAAACCGGGACAGCAGATAAGTTCTGGGGCCAACGTCCTGACTTTC.

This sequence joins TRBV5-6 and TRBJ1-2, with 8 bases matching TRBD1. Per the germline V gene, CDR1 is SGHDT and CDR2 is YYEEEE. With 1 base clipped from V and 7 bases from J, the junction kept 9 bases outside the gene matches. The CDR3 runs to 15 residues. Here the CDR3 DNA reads TGTGCCAGCAGCTTGTTTACAGGGGGACCGAGTGGCTACACCTTC. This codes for CASSLFTGGPSGYTF. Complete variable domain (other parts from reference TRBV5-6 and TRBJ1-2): DAGVTQSPTHLIKTRGQQVTLRCSPKSGHDTVSWYQQALGQGPQFIFQYYEEEERQRGNFPDRFSGHQFPNYSSELNVNALLLGDSALYLCASSLFTGGPSGYTFGSGTRLTVV.

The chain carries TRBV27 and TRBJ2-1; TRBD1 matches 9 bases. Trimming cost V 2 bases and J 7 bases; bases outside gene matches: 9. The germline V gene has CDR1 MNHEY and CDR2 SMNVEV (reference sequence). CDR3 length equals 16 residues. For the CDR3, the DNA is TGTGCCAGCAGTTTAGAAGACCGGGACAGGGTGAATGAGCAGTTCTTC. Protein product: CASSLEDRDRVNEQFF.

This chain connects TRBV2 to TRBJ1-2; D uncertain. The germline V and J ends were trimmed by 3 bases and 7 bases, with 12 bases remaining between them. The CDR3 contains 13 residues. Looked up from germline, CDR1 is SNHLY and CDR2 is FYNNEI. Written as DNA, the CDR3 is TGTGCCAGCAGTGATGGGGTCTTAGGTGGCTACACCTTC. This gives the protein CASSDGVLGGYTF.